The 24 T cell receptor beta chains listed next were all sequenced from one sample in a study of blood T cell repertoires in COVID-19. Method: immunoSEQ multiplex PCR; TCRdb's copy keeps in-frame clones and lacks some. The table has tens of thousands of clones, almost 85% seen once. The source material was peripheral blood. Source of these receptors: a human donor in a cohort sampled during active COVID-19.

The chain recombines TRBV30 with TRBJ1-3; no clear D gene. V was pared by 1 base and J by 0 bases, with 16 bases between. Germline lookup yields CDR1 GTSNPN and CDR2 SVGIG (reference sequence). The CDR3 is 17 amino acids. Here the CDR3 reads CAWSAGLGGNSGNTIYF. The CDR3 DNA reads TGTGCCTGGAGTGCTGGATTAGGAGGGAACTCTGGAAACACCATATATTTT.

The V gene is TRBV10-3, the J gene TRBJ1-2; weak D call: TRBD1 (6 bases). The V end lost 10 bases, the J end lost 4 bases, and 13 bases lay between the germline ends. The germline V gene encodes CDR1 ENHRY and CDR2 SYGVKD. The CDR3 contains 12 residues. DNA for the CDR3: TGTGCCACCCCGGGACATCTCTATGGCTACACCTTC. Its protein is CATPGHLYGYTF.

The CDR3 DNA reads as TGTGCCAGCAGCCTAGCGGGGGTTCGGACCGGGGAGCTGTTTTTT. Encoded protein: CASSLAGVRTGELFF. The rearrangement links TRBV3-1 (or the pseudogene TRBV3-2) to TRBJ2-2; 9 nucleotides line up with TRBD2. There are 15 residues in the CDR3. Germline CDR1 reads LGHDT; CDR2 reads YNNKEL (reference sequence). Trimming cost V 4 bases and J 5 bases; bases outside gene matches: 5.

The chain couples TRBV28 to TRBJ1-1; D is unclear. Trimming took off 6 bases at V and 0 bases at J, with 11 bases between the two ends. In germline, CDR1 is MDHEN, CDR2 SYDVKM. This CDR3 is built from 14 residues. This CDR3 is CASRGAGVNTEAFF. The CDR3 DNA is TGTGCCAGCAGGGGCGCAGGCGTGAACACTGAAGCTTTCTTT. Using reference TRBV28 and TRBJ1-1 for the parts outside the CDR3, the full variable domain is DVKVTQSSRYLVKRTGEKVFLECVQDMDHENMFWYRQDPGLGLRLIYFSYDVKMKEKGDIPEGYSVSREKKERFSLILESASTNQTSMYLCASRGAGVNTEAFFGQGTRLTVV.

V is TRBV7-6 and J is TRBJ2-3; 12 bases are shared with TRBD2. Per the germline V gene, CDR1 is SGHVS and CDR2 is FNYEAQ. This CDR3 is 16 amino acids long. After removal of 5 bases from V and 8 bases from J, the junction contained 11 bases not matched to a gene. CDR3 DNA: TGTGCCAGCAGCCGGACTAGCGGGGATAGGTGGTTTACGCAGTATTTT. Protein product: CASSRTSGDRWFTQYF.

This clone was seen only once. The chain links TRBV10-1 to TRBJ2-6, with D unclear. The V gene's germline CDR1 is WNHNN and CDR2 SYGVQD (reference sequence). Trimming cost V 0 bases and J 4 bases, with 7 bases left between them. The CDR3 covers 15 residues. The CDR3 loop is CASSESTSGANVLTF. The CDR3 bases are TGCGCCAGCAGTGAGTCCACTTCAGGGGCCAACGTCCTGACTTTC.

This clone was found once. A read error may account for a junction end that differs from germline. The CDR3 sequence is CASSLTPQGEAGELFF. CDR3 coding DNA: TGTGCCAGCAGCCTAACGCCACAGGGGGAGGCCGGGGAGCTGTTTTTT. J is TRBJ2-2 and V is TRBV7-3; the match to TRBD1 covers 8 bases. This CDR3 contains 16 residues. The germline V gene has CDR1 SGHTA and CDR2 FQGTGA.

The chain combines TRBV7-9 with TRBJ2-5; TRBD1 aligns across 7 bases. Trimming removed 5 bases from V and 7 bases from J; junction bases left unmatched: 13. Germline CDR1 reads SEHNR; CDR2 reads FQNEAQ (reference sequence). The CDR3 totals 15 residues. For the CDR3, the DNA is TGTGCCAGCAGCCACCCGGGACAGAGATGGGGGACCCAGTACTTC. Translated: CASSHPGQRWGTQYF.

This clone was observed once. CDR3 nucleotide sequence: TGTGCCACCAGCAGAGATCTACTGCGGGGCCGCAGCACAGATACGCAGTATTTT. It translates to CATSRDLLRGRSTDTQYF. The chain joins TRBV15 to TRBJ2-3, with a weak D call TRBD2 (6 bases). This CDR3 has 18 residues. Trimming left V 0 bases short and J 0 bases short, with 16 bases between. In germline, CDR1 is LNHNV, CDR2 YYDKDF (reference sequence).

The chain uses TRBV5-1 and TRBJ1-1, with 9 positions matching TRBD1. The CDR3 consists of 17 residues. J was trimmed by 5 bases and V by 4 bases; bases with no gene match: 15. The germline gives CDR1 SGHRS, CDR2 YFSETQ. The CDR3 DNA reads as TGCGCCAGCAGCCCTCGTCCCGGGACAGGGACGGGGACTGAAGCTTTCTTT. Amino acids: CASSPRPGTGTGTEAFF.

The J gene is TRBJ1-2, the V gene TRBV3-1 (or the pseudogene TRBV3-2); possible D gene TRBD1, 6 bases. Per the germline V gene, CDR1 is LGHDT and CDR2 is YNNKEL (reference sequence). This CDR3 has 16 amino acids. With 1 base removed from V and 1 base from J, the gap between germline ends came to 13 bases. The CDR3 is CASSQAARGGNYGYTF. The CDR3 coding sequence is TGTGCCAGCAGCCAAGCGGCACGAGGGGGTAACTATGGCTACACCTTC.

The rearrangement uses TRBV5-1 and TRBJ2-1, with D tentatively TRBD2 (5 bases). Germline CDR1 is SGHRS and CDR2 is YFSETQ. Trimming took off 2 bases at V and 5 bases at J, with 5 bases between the two ends. The CDR3 is made up of 12 amino acids. CDR3 loop: CASSLLDNEQFF. Written as DNA, the CDR3 is TGCGCCAGCAGCTTACTAGACAATGAGCAGTTCTTC.

This chain links TRBV10-3 with TRBJ2-5; TRBD2 matches at 11 bases. The CDR3 extends over 18 amino acids. Unmatched junction bases numbered 10, after V lost 1 base and J lost 3 bases. The germline V gene has CDR1 ENHRY and CDR2 SYGVKD. CDR3 loop: CAISEWLAGGQVEETQYF. The CDR3 region has the DNA TGTGCCATCAGTGAGTGGCTAGCGGGGGGCCAAGTAGAAGAGACCCAGTACTTC.

This chain joins TRBV4-1 and TRBJ1-3; D not certain. Germline loops: CDR1 MGHRA, CDR2 YSYEKL. The CDR3 spans 18 residues. V lost 0 bases and J 3 bases, leaving 18 bases between the germline ends. CDR3 in amino acids: CASSQDGPVLSLGNTIYF. For the CDR3, the DNA is TGCGCCAGCAGCCAAGATGGGCCAGTATTATCCCTTGGAAACACCATATATTTT.

Many counts were recorded for this clone. J is TRBJ1-2 and V is TRBV6-5; 7 bases map to TRBD1. Germline CDR1 and CDR2: MNHEY and SVGAGI. The CDR3 has 14 amino acids. V shed 6 bases, J shed 4 bases, and the junction held 8 bases outside the gene matches. The CDR3: CASRAPDRAYGYTF. The CDR3 DNA is TGTGCCAGCAGGGCCCCAGACAGGGCCTATGGCTACACCTTC.

This clone was seen a handful of times. This rearrangement joins TRBV28 to TRBJ1-2; 7 bases map to TRBD1. Trimming took 3 bases from V and 8 from J; bases not matched to a gene: 3. This CDR3 spans 12 amino acids. Germline CDR1 MDHEN, CDR2 SYDVKM. The CDR3 coding sequence is TGTGCCAGCAGTTTTGACAGGGTGGGCTACACCTTC. Protein sequence: CASSFDRVGYTF.

This chain links TRBV6-5 with TRBJ1-2; D possibly corresponds to TRBD1 (5 bases). The CDR3 sequence is 14 residues long. Germline V gives CDR1 MNHEY, CDR2 SVGAGI. The V end lost 6 bases, the J end lost 6 bases, and 17 bases lay between the germline ends. CDR3 loop: CASRPTRGFHGYTF. The CDR3 DNA is TGTGCCAGCAGGCCTACTCGGGGGTTCCATGGCTACACCTTC.

This clone was detected once. V and J are TRBV10-3 and TRBJ2-7; 7 nucleotides align to TRBD2. Trimming took 2 bases from V and 4 from J; bases not matched to a gene: 5. The CDR3 extends over 14 amino acids. Germline loops: CDR1 ENHRY, CDR2 SYGVKD. CDR3 coding DNA: TGTGCCATCAGTGAGAACATCGGGGGGTACGAGCAGTACTTC. Its translation: CAISENIGGYEQYF.

This CDR3 is CASSEVSTGSPLHF. CDR3 nucleotide sequence: TGTGCCAGCAGTGAAGTGTCAACGGGGTCACCCCTCCACTTT. J is TRBJ1-6 and V is TRBV6-1; D not certain. CDR1 is MNHNS, CDR2 SASEGT, per germline. The V gene lost 1 base and the J gene lost 10 bases, with 11 bases spanning the gap. The CDR3 runs 14 residues.

In its sample, this clone was seen once. The genes are TRBV7-9 and TRBJ2-2; 7 positions match TRBD1. The CDR3 consists of 13 residues. V was pared by 8 bases and J by 6 bases, with 6 bases of the junction left unmatched. The germline V gene encodes CDR1 SEHNR and CDR2 FQNEAQ (reference sequence). CDR3 DNA sequence: TGTGCCAGCTCCCGAACAGGGGCCGGGGAGCTGTTTTTT. Its translation: CASSRTGAGELFF.

The V gene is TRBV28, the J gene TRBJ1-6, with D possibly being TRBD1 (6 bases). Germline-derived CDR1 and CDR2 are MDHEN and SYDVKM. This CDR3 has 15 amino acids. V was shortened by 3 bases and J by 5 bases, with 11 bases between the two germline ends. The CDR3 loop is CASSLGAGNNSPLHF. The CDR3 DNA is TGTGCCAGCAGTTTGGGGGCGGGCAATAATTCACCCCTCCACTTT.

The chain has TRBV18 and TRBJ1-2; 7 bases agree with TRBD1. Germline V lookup: CDR1 KGHSH, CDR2 LQKENI. V was clipped by 4 bases and J by 4 bases; unmatched bases: 6. The CDR3 totals 14 residues. CDR3 in DNA: TGTGCCAGCTCACGTACAGGGGAGACCTATGGCTACACCTTC. Protein sequence: CASSRTGETYGYTF.

V gene TRBV6-5 combines with J gene TRBJ1-5, with 7 bases identical to TRBD1. Germline V CDR1 and CDR2: MNHEY, SVGAGI. Trimming removed 6 bases from V and 2 bases from J; junction bases left unmatched: 4. The CDR3 has 14 amino acids. This CDR3 reads CASRNRGGNQPQHF. The CDR3 DNA reads TGTGCCAGCAGAAACAGGGGCGGCAATCAGCCCCAGCATTTT.

The chain employs TRBV5-4 and TRBJ1-3; D remains unclear. Trimming removed 0 bases at V and 8 bases at J, with 15 bases between. Germline V lookup: CDR1 SGHNT, CDR2 YYREEE (reference sequence). The CDR3 runs to 15 residues. In DNA, the CDR3 is TGTGCCAGCAGCTTGGGAGCGGGGAGATGGGACACCATATATTTT. Its translation: CASSLGAGRWDTIYF. The whole variable domain, filled in from reference TRBV5-4 and TRBJ1-3, reads ETGVTQSPTHLIKTRGQQVTLRCSSQSGHNTVSWYQQALGQGPQFIFQYYREEENGRGNFPPRFSGLQFPNYSSELNVNALELDDSALYLCASSLGAGRWDTIYFGEGSWLTVV.